This paragraph covers one T cell receptor (beta chain) sequence. The antigen remains unidentified. The data stem from a study of CD8 T cells in ankylosing spondylitis. TCRdb reprocessed the 5' RACE reads with MiXCR, giving one entry per CDR3 protein. The sample yields some 240,000 distinct CDR3 sequences, around 7.8% seen once. Overall study results and limits: Relatively rare in peripheral blood, disease-linked clones were also CD8+.

The source of this sequence is a male donor with ankylosing spondylitis or in good health (not recorded which). The sample consisted of blood, either unsorted or a sorted T cell fraction (not recorded which).

The CDR3 DNA follows: TGTGCCAGCAGCTCAGGGCGGGGCCCCTACAATGAGCAGTTCTTC. Amino acids: CASSSGRGPYNEQFF. The rearrangement links TRBV7-2 to TRBJ2-1, with D perhaps matching TRBD2 (6 bases). The germline V gene has CDR1 SGHTA and CDR2 FQGNSA. The V end was cut by 4 bases, the J end by 2 bases, with 12 bases between. The CDR3 is 15 amino acids.